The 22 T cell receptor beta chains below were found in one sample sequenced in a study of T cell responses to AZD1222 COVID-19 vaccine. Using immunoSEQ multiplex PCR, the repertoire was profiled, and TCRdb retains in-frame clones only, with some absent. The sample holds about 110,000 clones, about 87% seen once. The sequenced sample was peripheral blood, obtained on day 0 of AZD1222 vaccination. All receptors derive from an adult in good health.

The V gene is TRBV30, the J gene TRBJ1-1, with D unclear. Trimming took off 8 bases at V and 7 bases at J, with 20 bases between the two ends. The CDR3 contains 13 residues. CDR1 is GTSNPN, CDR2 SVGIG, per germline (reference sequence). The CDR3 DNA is TGTGCCGCAAGACATGAGGGATCCAGTGAAGCTTTCTTT. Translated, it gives CAARHEGSSEAFF.

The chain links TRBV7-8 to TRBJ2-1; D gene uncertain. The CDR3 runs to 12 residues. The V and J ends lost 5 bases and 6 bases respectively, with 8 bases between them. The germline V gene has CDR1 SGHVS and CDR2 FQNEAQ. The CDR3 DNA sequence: TGTGCCAGCAGCCCCCGAACCAATGAGCAGTTCTTC. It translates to CASSPRTNEQFF.

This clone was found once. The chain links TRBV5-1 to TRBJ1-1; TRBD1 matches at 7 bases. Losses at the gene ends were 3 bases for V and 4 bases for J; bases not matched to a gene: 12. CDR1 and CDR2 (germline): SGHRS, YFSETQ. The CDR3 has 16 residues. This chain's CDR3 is CASSSRQGTLGTEAFF. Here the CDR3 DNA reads TGCGCCAGCAGCTCCAGACAGGGAACCCTGGGCACTGAAGCTTTCTTT. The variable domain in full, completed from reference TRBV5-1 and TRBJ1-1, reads KAGVTQTPRYLIKTRGQQVTLSCSPISGHRSVSWYQQTPGQGLQFLFEYFSETQRNKGNFPGRFSGRQFSNSRSEMNVSTLELGDSALYLCASSSRQGTLGTEAFFGQGTRLTVV.

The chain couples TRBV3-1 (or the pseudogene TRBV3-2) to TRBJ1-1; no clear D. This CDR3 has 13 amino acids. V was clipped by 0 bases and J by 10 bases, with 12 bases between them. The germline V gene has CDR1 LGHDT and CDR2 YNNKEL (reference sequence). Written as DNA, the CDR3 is TGTGCCAGCAGCCAAGATCGTATCAGCCGAGCTTTCTTT. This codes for CASSQDRISRAFF.

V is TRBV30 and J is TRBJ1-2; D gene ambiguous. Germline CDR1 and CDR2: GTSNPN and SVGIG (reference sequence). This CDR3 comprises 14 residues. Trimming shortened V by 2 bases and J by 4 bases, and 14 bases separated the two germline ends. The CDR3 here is CAWSHGEGIYGYTF. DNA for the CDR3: TGTGCCTGGAGTCACGGGGAGGGAATCTATGGCTACACCTTC. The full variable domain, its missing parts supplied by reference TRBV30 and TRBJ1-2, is SQTIHQWPATLVQPVGSPLSLECTVEGTSNPNLYWYRQAAGRGLQLLFYSVGIGQISSEVPQNLSASRPQDRQFILSSKKLLLSDSGFYLCAWSHGEGIYGYTFGSGTRLTVV.

CDR3 bases: TGCGCCAGCAGGGAGGGACAGCGGGACACTGAAGCTTTCTTT. Translating it yields CASREGQRDTEAFF. V usage is TRBV5-1 and J usage is TRBJ1-1, with TRBD1 matching 7 bases. J gave up 3 bases and V 5 bases, and 7 bases lay outside the gene matches. Germline V lookup: CDR1 SGHRS, CDR2 YFSETQ. The CDR3 sequence is 14 residues long.

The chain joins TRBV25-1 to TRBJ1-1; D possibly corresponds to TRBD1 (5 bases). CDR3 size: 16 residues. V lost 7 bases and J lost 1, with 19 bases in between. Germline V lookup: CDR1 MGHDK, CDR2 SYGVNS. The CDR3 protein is CASTQSGGTGNTEAFF. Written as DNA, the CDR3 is TGTGCCAGCACCCAGAGTGGAGGGACGGGGAACACTGAAGCTTTCTTT.

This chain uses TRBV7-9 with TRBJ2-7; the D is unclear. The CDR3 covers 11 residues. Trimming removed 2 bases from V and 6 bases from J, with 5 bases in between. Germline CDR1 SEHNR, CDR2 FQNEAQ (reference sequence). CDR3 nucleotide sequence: TGTGCCAGCAGCTTATCTTCCGAGCAGTACTTC. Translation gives CASSLSSEQYF.

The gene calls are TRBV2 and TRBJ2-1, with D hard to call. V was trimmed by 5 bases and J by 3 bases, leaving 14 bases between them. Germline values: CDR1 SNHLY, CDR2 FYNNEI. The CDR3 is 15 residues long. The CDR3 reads CASSTNSGNYNEQFF. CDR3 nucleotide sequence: TGTGCCAGCAGTACCAATTCCGGCAACTACAATGAGCAGTTCTTC.

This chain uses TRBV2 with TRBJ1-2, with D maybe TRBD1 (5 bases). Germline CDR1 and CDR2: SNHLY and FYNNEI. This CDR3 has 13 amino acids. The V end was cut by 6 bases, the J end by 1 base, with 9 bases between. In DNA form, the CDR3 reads TGTGCCAGCAGCGCAGGGTTTAACTATGGCTACACCTTC. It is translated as CASSAGFNYGYTF.

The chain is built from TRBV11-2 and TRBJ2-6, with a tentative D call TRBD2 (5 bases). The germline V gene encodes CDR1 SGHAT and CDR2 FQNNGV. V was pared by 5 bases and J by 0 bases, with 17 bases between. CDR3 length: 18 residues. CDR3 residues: CASSPLGGLSSGANVLTF. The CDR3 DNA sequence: TGTGCCAGCAGCCCTCTCGGAGGACTGAGCTCTGGGGCCAACGTCCTGACTTTC. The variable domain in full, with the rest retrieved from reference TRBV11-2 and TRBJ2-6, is EAGVAQSPRYKIIEKRQSVAFWCNPISGHATLYWYQQILGQGPKLLIQFQNNGVVDDSQLPKDRFSAERLKGVDSTLKIQPAKLEDSAVYLCASSPLGGLSSGANVLTFGAGSRLTVL.

The CDR3 protein is CASSEASTDQPQHF. In DNA, the CDR3 is TGTGCCAGCAGTGAAGCGAGCACCGATCAGCCCCAGCATTTT. The chain has TRBV6-1 and TRBJ1-5, with D unclear. Trimming left V 0 bases short and J 5 bases short, with 8 bases between. The V gene's germline CDR1 is MNHNS and CDR2 SASEGT. The CDR3 extends over 14 amino acids.

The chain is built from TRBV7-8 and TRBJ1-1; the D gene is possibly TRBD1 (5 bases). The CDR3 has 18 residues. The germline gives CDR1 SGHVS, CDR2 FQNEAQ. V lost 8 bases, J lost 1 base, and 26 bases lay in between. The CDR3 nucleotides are TGTGCCAGCTCCCAGGGTTTCGGGCCTAGTCACACGAACACTGAAGCTTTCTTT. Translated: CASSQGFGPSHTNTEAFF.

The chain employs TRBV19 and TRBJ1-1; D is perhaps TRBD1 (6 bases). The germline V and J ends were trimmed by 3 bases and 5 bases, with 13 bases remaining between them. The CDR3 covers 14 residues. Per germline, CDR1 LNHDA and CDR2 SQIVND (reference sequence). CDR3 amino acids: CASSMGQPGTEAFF. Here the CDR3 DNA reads TGTGCCAGTAGTATGGGACAACCGGGGACTGAAGCTTTCTTT. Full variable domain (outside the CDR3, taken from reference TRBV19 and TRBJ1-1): DGGITQSPKYLFRKEGQNVTLSCEQNLNHDAMYWYRQDPGQGLRLIYYSQIVNDFQKGDIAEGYSVSREKKESFPLTVTSAQKNPTAFYLCASSMGQPGTEAFFGQGTRLTVV.

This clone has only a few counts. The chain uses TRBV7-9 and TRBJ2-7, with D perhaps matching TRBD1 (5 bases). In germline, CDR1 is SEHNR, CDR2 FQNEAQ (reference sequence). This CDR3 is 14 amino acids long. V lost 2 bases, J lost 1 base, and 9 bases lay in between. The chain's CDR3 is CASSLYQGSYEQYF. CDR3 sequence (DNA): TGTGCCAGCAGCTTATATCAGGGATCCTACGAGCAGTACTTC.

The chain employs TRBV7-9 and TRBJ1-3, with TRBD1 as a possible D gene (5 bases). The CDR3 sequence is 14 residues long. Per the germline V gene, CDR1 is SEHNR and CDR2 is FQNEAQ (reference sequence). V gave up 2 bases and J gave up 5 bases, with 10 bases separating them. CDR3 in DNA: TGTGCCAGCAGCTTACAGGGAGGGAGAAACACCATATATTTT. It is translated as CASSLQGGRNTIYF.

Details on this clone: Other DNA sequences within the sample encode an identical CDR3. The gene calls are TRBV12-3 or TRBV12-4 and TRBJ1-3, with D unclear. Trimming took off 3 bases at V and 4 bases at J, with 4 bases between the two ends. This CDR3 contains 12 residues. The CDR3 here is CASSFPGNTIYF. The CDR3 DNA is TGTGCCAGCAGTTTCCCGGGAAACACCATATATTTT.

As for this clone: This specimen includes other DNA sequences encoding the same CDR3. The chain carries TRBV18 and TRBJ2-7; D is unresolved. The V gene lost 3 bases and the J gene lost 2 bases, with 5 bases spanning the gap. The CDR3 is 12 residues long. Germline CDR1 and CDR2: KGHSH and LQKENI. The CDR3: CASSPPTYEQYF. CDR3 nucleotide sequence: TGTGCCAGCTCACCTCCTACCTACGAGCAGTACTTC.

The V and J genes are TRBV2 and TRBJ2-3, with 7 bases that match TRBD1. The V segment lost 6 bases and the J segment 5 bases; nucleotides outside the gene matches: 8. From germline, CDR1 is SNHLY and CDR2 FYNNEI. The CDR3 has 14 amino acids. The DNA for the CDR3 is TGTGCCAGCAGACTCACAGGGGAGAGAGATACGCAGTATTTT. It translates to CASRLTGERDTQYF.

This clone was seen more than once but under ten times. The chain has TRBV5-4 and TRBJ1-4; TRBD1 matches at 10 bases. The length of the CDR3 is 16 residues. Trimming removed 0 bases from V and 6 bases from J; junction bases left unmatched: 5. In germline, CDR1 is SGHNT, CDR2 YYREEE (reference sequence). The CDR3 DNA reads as TGTGCCAGCAGCTTGGGGGGGACAGGGGAATATGAAAAACTGTTTTTT. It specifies CASSLGGTGEYEKLFF.

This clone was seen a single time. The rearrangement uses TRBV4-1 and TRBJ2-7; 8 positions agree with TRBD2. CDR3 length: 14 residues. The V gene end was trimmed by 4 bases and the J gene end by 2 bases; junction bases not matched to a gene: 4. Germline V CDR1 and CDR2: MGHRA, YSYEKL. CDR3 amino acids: CASSPFGGAYEQYF. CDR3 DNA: TGCGCCAGCAGCCCTTTCGGGGGGGCCTACGAGCAGTACTTC.

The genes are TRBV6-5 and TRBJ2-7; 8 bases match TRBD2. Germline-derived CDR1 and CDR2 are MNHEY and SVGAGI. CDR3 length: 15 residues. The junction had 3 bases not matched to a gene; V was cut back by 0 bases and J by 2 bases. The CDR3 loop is CASSYSRTSTYEQYF. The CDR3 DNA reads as TGTGCCAGCAGTTACTCCCGGACTAGCACCTACGAGCAGTACTTC.